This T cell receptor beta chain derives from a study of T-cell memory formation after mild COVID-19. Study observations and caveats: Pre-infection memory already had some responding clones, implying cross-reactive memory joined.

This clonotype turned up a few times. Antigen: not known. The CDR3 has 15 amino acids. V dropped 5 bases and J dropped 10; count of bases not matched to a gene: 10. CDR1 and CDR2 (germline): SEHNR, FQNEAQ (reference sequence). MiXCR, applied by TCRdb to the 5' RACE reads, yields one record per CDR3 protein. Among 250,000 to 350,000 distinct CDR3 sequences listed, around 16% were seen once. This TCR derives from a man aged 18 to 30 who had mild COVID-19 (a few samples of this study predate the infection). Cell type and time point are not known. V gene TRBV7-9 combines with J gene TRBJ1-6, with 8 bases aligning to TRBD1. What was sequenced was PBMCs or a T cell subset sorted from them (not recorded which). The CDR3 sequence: CASSASQGVGSPLHF. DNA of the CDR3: TGTGCCAGCAGCGCTTCACAGGGGGTAGGATCACCCCTCCACTTT.